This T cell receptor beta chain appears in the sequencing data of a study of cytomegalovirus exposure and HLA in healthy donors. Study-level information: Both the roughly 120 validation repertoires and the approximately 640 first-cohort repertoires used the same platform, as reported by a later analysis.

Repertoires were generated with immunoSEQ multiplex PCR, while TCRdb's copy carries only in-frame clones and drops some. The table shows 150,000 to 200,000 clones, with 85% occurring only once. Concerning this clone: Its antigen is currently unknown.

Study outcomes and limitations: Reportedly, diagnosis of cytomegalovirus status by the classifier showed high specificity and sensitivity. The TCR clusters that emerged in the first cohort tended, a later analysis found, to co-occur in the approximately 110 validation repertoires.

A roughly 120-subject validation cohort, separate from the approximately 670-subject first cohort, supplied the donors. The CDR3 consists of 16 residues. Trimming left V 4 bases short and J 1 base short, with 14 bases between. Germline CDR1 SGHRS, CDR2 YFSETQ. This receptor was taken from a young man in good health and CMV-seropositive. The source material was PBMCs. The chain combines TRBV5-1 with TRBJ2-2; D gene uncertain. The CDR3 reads CASSPGSLVNTGELFF. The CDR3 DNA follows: TGCGCCAGCAGCCCGGGTAGTCTTGTGAACACCGGGGAGCTGTTTTTT. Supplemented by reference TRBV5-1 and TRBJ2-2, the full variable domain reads KAGVTQTPRYLIKTRGQQVTLSCSPISGHRSVSWYQQTPGQGLQFLFEYFSETQRNKGNFPGRFSGRQFSNSRSEMNVSTLELGDSALYLCASSPGSLVNTGELFFGEGSRLTVL.